The 24 T cell receptor beta chains reported below all come from one sample, sequenced in a study of CD8 T cells in ankylosing spondylitis. TCRdb used MiXCR to reprocess the 5' RACE reads, holding one entry per CDR3 protein. This table holds about 92,000 distinct CDR3 sequences, roughly 8.8% found once. Input material: blood, either unsorted or a sorted T cell fraction (not recorded which). Every receptor here comes from a male donor with ankylosing spondylitis or in good health (not recorded which).

This clonotype was seen many times. The rearrangement links TRBV20-1 to TRBJ2-4; D is perhaps TRBD1 (6 bases). This CDR3 contains 15 residues. The germline CDR1 and CDR2 sequences are DFQATT and SNEGSKA (reference sequence). V lost 1 base and J lost 3, with 13 bases in between. CDR3 coding DNA: TGCAGTGCTAGAGGGGGGCGTTTAGTCAAAAACATTCAGTACTTC. It encodes CSARGGRLVKNIQYF.

This clonotype has ten or more counts. The V and J genes are TRBV12-3 or TRBV12-4 and TRBJ2-7, with 8 nucleotides matching TRBD1. CDR3 length: 14 amino acids. V gave up 7 bases and J gave up 3 bases; unmatched junction bases: 8. This CDR3 is CASMDWTGRYEQYF. In DNA form, the CDR3 reads TGTGCCAGCATGGACTGGACAGGGCGCTACGAGCAGTACTTC.

This clonotype was counted ten times or more. The rearrangement uses TRBV5-1 and TRBJ1-4; 8 bases line up with TRBD1. The germline gives CDR1 SGHRS, CDR2 YFSETQ. The V and J ends lost 0 bases and 4 bases, in that order; junction bases with no gene match: 11. The CDR3 loop spans 18 amino acids. The CDR3 DNA reads TGCGCCAGCAGCTTGGACAGGGGGTTGTTCCCCCTTAATGAAAAACTGTTTTTT. Translating gives CASSLDRGLFPLNEKLFF.

This clonotype occurred a few times. The gene calls are TRBV11-2 and TRBJ2-3; TRBD2 aligns across 15 bases. Germline-derived CDR1 and CDR2 are SGHAT and FQNNGV. The CDR3 loop spans 18 amino acids. V trimming: 3 bases; J trimming: 7 bases; junction bases outside the gene matches: 11. The DNA of the CDR3 is TGTGCCAGCAGCTTCTCCCGGACTAGCGGGGGGGCACCGAATACGCAGTATTTT. This codes for CASSFSRTSGGAPNTQYF.

Ten or more counts support this clonotype. The genes are TRBV3-1 and TRBJ2-5; 10 bases line up with TRBD1. This CDR3 is built from 15 residues. Trimming took 1 base from V and 2 from J; bases not matched to a gene: 1. Germline V gene sequence: CDR1 LGHDT, CDR2 YNNKEL (reference sequence). CDR3 DNA: TGTGCCAGCAGCCAAGTGGGACAGGGGCAAGAGACCCAGTACTTC. Protein product: CASSQVGQGQETQYF.

This clonotype was observed a few times. The V gene is TRBV7-2, the J gene TRBJ2-5, with a tentative D call TRBD2 (6 bases). CDR3 length: 14 residues. Germline assignment: CDR1 SGHTA and CDR2 FQGNSA. Trimming cost V 4 bases and J 5 bases, with 14 bases left between them. CDR3 amino acids: CASSSPRGLETQYF. CDR3 in DNA: TGTGCCAGCAGCTCCCCACGGGGGTTGGAGACCCAGTACTTC.

This clonotype was seen at least ten times. The rearrangement links TRBV5-1 to TRBJ2-5, with D possibly being TRBD2 (6 bases). V dropped 4 bases and J dropped 5 bases, with 15 bases sitting between them. The CDR3 extends over 14 amino acids. Germline-derived CDR1 and CDR2 are SGHRS and YFSETQ. The CDR3 is CASSVAGGLETQYF. The CDR3, as DNA: TGCGCCAGCAGCGTAGCCGGGGGATTGGAGACCCAGTACTTC.

This clonotype was picked up many times. V usage is TRBV21-1 and J usage is TRBJ2-7; the D segment call TRBD1 is taken from the table without a DNA check. TRBV21-1 is a documented pseudogene. There are 14 residues in the CDR3. Here the CDR3 DNA reads TGTGCCAGCAGCATGGGGGACAGAGTCTACGAGCAGTACTTC. It specifies CASSMGDRVYEQYF.

A few counts support this clonotype. A single base separates this from a much larger clone, so it may be a read error. The CDR3 DNA follows: TGTGTCAGCAGCAGAATGACCCGGGATGAAAAACTGTTTTTT. This translates into CVSSRMTRDEKLFF. The chain recombines TRBV5-5 with TRBJ1-4, with D hard to call. Germline loops: CDR1 SGHKS, CDR2 YYEKEE (reference sequence). The CDR3 has 14 residues.

This clonotype was seen ten or more times. This CDR3 is CASSDGGQGAGFNQPQHF. In DNA form, the CDR3 reads TGTGCCAGCAGTGACGGGGGACAGGGGGCCGGATTCAATCAGCCCCAGCATTTT. The gene calls are TRBV2 and TRBJ1-5; 12 positions agree with TRBD1. This CDR3 has 18 residues. V shed 3 bases and J 3 bases; nucleotides not matched to a gene: 9. The germline V gene has CDR1 SNHLY and CDR2 FYNNEI.

This clonotype has at least ten counts. The CDR3 DNA follows: TGCAGCGTTGAACAGCGGGGTGCCGACACCGGGGAGCTGTTTTTT. Encoded protein: CSVEQRGADTGELFF. The chain uses TRBV29-1 and TRBJ2-2, with 7 bases identical to TRBD2. CDR3 length: 15 residues. With V trimmed by 2 bases and J by 3 bases, 6 bases remained unmatched. Germline CDR1 SQVTM, CDR2 ANQGSEA.

Many counts were recorded for this clonotype. The chain joins TRBV2 to TRBJ1-5, with unresolved D. Germline V CDR1 and CDR2: SNHLY, FYNNEI. The length of the CDR3 is 13 residues. Trimming left V 8 bases short and J 0 bases short, with 8 bases between. CDR3 coding DNA: TGTGCCAGCTCTCTACCTAGCAATCAGCCCCAGCATTTT. It codes for CASSLPSNQPQHF.

This clonotype was observed at least ten times. V is TRBV6-5 and J is TRBJ1-6; D possibly corresponds to TRBD1 (5 bases). The CDR3 has 13 residues. V was trimmed by 2 bases and J by 7 bases, leaving 6 bases between them. Germline CDR1 MNHEY, CDR2 SVGAGI. The CDR3 DNA sequence: TGTGCCAGCAGTTACCCAGGGAATTCACCCCTCCACTTT. Protein sequence: CASSYPGNSPLHF.

Many counts were recorded for this clonotype. An end of the junction does not agree with germline; a read error may underlie this. V and J are TRBV4-1 and TRBJ2-3; 7 positions agree with TRBD1. Per the germline V gene, CDR1 is MGHRA and CDR2 is YSYEKL. The CDR3 is 17 residues long. The CDR3 DNA sequence: TGCGCCAGCAGCCAGTCGTCTCTCGCTCGACCCGGGACAGTTCGCCAATTT. Its translation: CASSQSSLARPGTVRQF.

In its sample, this clonotype was seen many times. The chain is built from TRBV7-6 and TRBJ2-2; 9 bases are shared with TRBD1. Germline V gives CDR1 SGHVS, CDR2 FNYEAQ. Trimming removed 5 bases from V and 5 bases from J; junction bases left unmatched: 9. This CDR3 has 16 amino acids. The CDR3 region is CASSRNRGQGTGELFF. The CDR3, as DNA: TGTGCCAGCAGCCGGAACAGGGGGCAGGGGACCGGGGAGCTGTTTTTT.

This clonotype came up many times. The chain has TRBV5-1 and TRBJ2-3; D is ambiguous. V was cut by 0 bases and J by 5 bases, with 7 bases left in between. The CDR3 has 13 amino acids. From germline, CDR1 is SGHRS and CDR2 YFSETQ. CDR3 residues: CASSLDSRDTQYF. CDR3 nucleotides: TGCGCCAGCAGCTTGGACTCCCGAGATACGCAGTATTTT. Complete variable domain (other parts from reference TRBV5-1 and TRBJ2-3): KAGVTQTPRYLIKTRGQQVTLSCSPISGHRSVSWYQQTPGQGLQFLFEYFSETQRNKGNFPGRFSGRQFSNSRSEMNVSTLELGDSALYLCASSLDSRDTQYFGPGTRLTVL.

This clonotype was detected ten times or more. This CDR3 is CASTQERGGTDTQYF. The DNA for the CDR3 is TGTGCCAGCACCCAGGAGCGGGGGGGGACAGATACGCAGTATTTT. The chain is built from TRBV7-2 and TRBJ2-3; TRBD2 aligns across 10 bases. Germline values: CDR1 SGHTA, CDR2 FQGNSA. Trimming took 7 bases from V and 3 from J; bases not matched to a gene: 7. The CDR3 sequence is 15 residues long. Full variable domain (remainder filled in from reference TRBV7-2 and TRBJ2-3): GAGVSQSPSNKVTEKGKDVELRCDPISGHTALYWYRQSLGQGLEFLIYFQGNSAPDKSGLPSDRFSAERTGGSVSTLTIQRTQQEDSAVYLCASTQERGGTDTQYFGPGTRLTVL.

This clonotype was picked up many times. The rearrangement uses TRBV6-1 and TRBJ2-5; D remains ambiguous. Germline V lookup: CDR1 MNHNS, CDR2 SASEGT. The V and J ends lost 6 bases and 4 bases respectively, with 18 bases between them. The CDR3 is 15 residues long. CDR3 loop: CASRPDGFSLETQYF. CDR3 DNA sequence: TGTGCCAGCAGACCCGATGGCTTCTCATTAGAGACCCAGTACTTC.

Many counts were recorded for this clonotype. The chain is built from TRBV7-6 and TRBJ2-5, with D tentatively TRBD2 (6 bases). In germline, CDR1 is SGHVS, CDR2 FNYEAQ. The CDR3 sequence is 14 residues long. Trimming took 4 bases from V and 2 from J, leaving 11 bases between them. The CDR3, as DNA: TGTGCCAGCAGCTACGGGACTTTACAAGAGACCCAGTACTTC. Translating gives CASSYGTLQETQYF.

This clonotype was found many times. V and J are TRBV12-3 or TRBV12-4 and TRBJ2-3; 12 nucleotides align to TRBD2. This CDR3 has 19 residues. J gave up 0 bases and V 6 bases, and 13 bases lay outside the gene matches. The CDR3 loop reads CASRKTKLAGGGSTDTQYF. The CDR3 region has the DNA TGTGCCAGCAGAAAGACCAAACTAGCGGGGGGAGGTAGCACAGATACGCAGTATTTT.

This clonotype came up many times. The V and J genes are TRBV2 and TRBJ1-5; TRBD1 is a possible D gene (6 bases). V was pared by 1 base and J by 6 bases, with 10 bases between. CDR1 is SNHLY, CDR2 FYNNEI, per germline. The length of the CDR3 is 14 residues. The CDR3 DNA follows: TGTGCCAGCAGTGAAGGGGGGCGGAGTCAGCCCCAGCATTTT. It yields the protein CASSEGGRSQPQHF.

This clonotype appeared many times. The chain uses TRBV10-3 and TRBJ1-3; possibly TRBD1 for D (5 bases). Trimming removed 8 bases from V and 4 bases from J, with 21 bases in between. The CDR3 is 16 amino acids. Germline-derived CDR1 and CDR2 are ENHRY and SYGVKD. CDR3 residues: CAISAGPDGPGNTIYF. The CDR3 DNA is TGTGCCATCTCGGCAGGGCCCGACGGTCCGGGAAACACCATATATTTT.

This clonotype was seen repeatedly, ten times or more. This chain uses TRBV7-2 with TRBJ2-5; 11 bases are shared with TRBD2. The CDR3 sequence is 17 residues long. V was pared by 1 base and J by 2 bases, with 6 bases of the junction left unmatched. Germline V gene lookup returns CDR1 SGHTA and CDR2 FQGNSA. The CDR3 DNA reads TGTGCCAGCAGCTTAGGTGTAGCGGGGGGGGGACAAGAGACCCAGTACTTC. Protein sequence: CASSLGVAGGGQETQYF.

This clonotype was counted between two and nine times. This CDR3 is CASSLTSGGSGELFF. Here the CDR3 DNA reads TGTGCCAGCAGCTTAACGTCGGGGGGCTCCGGGGAGCTGTTTTTT. This chain uses TRBV7-3 with TRBJ2-2, with D perhaps TRBD2 (7 bases). CDR3 size: 15 residues. CDR1 SGHTA and CDR2 FQGTGA come from the germline V gene. V lost 0 bases and J lost 6, with 11 bases in between.